This T cell receptor beta chain originates from a study of cytomegalovirus exposure and HLA in healthy donors. PCR used 60 Vbeta primers and 13 Jbeta primers. The repertoire was sequenced with immunoSEQ multiplex PCR; TCRdb's copy has only in-frame clones and lacks some. The sample carries 150,000 to 180,000 clones, approximately 81% recorded once. This TCR was recovered from a man between 18 and 35 years old in good health and CMV-seronegative. The source material was PBMCs.

This CDR3 reads CARGRGNTGELFF. DNA for the CDR3: TGTGCCAGGGGGCGTGGTAACACCGGGGAGCTGTTTTTT. V and J are TRBV21-1 and TRBJ2-2; the table's D call TRBD1 went unverified against the DNA. TRBV21-1 is a documented pseudogene. This CDR3 contains 13 residues.